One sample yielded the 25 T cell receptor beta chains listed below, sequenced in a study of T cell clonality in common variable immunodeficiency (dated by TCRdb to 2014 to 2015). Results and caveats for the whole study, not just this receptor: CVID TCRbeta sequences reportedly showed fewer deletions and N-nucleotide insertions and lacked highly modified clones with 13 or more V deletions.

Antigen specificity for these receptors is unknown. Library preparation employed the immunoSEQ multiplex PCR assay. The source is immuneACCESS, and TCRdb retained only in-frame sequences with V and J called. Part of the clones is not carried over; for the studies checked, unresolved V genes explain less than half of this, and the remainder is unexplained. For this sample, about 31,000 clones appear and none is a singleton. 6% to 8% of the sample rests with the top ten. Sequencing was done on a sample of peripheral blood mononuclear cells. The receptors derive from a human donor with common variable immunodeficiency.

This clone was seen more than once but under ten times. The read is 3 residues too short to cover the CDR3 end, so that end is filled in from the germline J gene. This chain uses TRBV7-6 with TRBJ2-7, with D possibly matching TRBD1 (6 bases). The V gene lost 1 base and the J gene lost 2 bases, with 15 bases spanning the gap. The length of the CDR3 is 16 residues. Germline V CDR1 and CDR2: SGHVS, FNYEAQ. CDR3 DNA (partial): TGTGCCAGCAGCTTAGATTTCCAGGGGAGCCCCTACGAG. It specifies CASSLDFQGSPYE. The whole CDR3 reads CASSLDFQGSPYEQYF.

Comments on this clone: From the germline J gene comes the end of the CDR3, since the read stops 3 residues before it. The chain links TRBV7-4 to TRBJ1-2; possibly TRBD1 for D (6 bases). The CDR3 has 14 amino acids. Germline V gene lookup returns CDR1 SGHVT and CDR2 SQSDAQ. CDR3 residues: CASSLIQGGQGYTF. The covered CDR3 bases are TGTGCCAGCAGCTTAATACAGGGAGGACAAGGC.

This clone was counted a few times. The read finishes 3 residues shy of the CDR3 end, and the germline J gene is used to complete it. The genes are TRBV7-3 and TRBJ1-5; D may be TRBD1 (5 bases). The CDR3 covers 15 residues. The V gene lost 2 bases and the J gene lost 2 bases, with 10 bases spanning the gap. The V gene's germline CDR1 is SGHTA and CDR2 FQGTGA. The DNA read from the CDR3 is TGTGCCAGCAGCTTAGCAGGGCCAGGCAATCAGCCC. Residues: CASSLAGPGNQP. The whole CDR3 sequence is CASSLAGPGNQPQHF. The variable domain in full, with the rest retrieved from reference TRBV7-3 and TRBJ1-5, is GAGVSQTPSNKVTEKGKYVELRCDPISGHTALYWYRQSLGQGPEFLIYFQGTGAADDSGLPNDRFFAVRPEGSVSTLKIQRTERGDSAVYLCASSLAGPGNQPQHFGDGTRLSIL.

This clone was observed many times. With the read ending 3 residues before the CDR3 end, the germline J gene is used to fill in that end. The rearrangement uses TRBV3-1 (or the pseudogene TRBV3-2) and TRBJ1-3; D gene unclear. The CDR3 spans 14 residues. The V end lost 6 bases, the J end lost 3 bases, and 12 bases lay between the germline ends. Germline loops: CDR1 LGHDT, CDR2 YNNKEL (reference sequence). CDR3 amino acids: CASRVSLRGNTIYF. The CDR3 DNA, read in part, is TGTGCCAGCAGGGTATCTCTACGTGGAAACACC.

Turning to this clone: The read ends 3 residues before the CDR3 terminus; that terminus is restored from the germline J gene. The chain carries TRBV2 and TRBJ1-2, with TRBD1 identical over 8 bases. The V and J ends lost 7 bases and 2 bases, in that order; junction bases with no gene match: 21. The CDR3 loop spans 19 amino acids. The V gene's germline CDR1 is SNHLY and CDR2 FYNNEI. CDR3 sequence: CASKNSWTGWLRSNYGYTF. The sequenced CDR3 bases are TGTGCCAGCAAAAACAGTTGGACAGGGTGGTTGAGGTCCAACTATGGC.

CDR3 bases read: TGCAGTGCCTTTAGCGGGAGTGGCGAGGAGACC. Residues: CSAFSGSGEET. The entire CDR3 reads CSAFSGSGEETQYF. The chain joins TRBV20-1 to TRBJ2-5; TRBD2 agrees at 9 bases. The read finishes 3 residues shy of the CDR3 end, and the germline J gene is used to complete it. Germline V gene lookup returns CDR1 DFQATT and CDR2 SNEGSKA (reference sequence). With V trimmed by 6 bases and J by 5 bases, 10 bases remained unmatched. The CDR3 length is 14 residues.

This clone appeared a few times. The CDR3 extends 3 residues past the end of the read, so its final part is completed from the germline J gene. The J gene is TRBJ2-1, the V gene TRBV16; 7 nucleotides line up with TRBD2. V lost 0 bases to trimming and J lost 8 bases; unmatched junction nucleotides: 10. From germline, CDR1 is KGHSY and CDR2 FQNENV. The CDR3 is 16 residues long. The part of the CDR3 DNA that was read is TGTGCCAGCAGCCAATCAGTAGCGGGCGGTCTTTATGAG. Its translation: CASSQSVAGGLYE. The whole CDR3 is CASSQSVAGGLYEQFF.

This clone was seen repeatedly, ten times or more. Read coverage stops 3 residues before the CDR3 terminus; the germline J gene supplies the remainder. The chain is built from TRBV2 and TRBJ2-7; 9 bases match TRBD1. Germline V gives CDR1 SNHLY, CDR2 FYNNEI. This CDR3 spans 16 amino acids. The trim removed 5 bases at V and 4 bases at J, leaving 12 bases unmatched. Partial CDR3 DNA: TGTGCCAGCAGTCCAAGTAGGACAGGGGCGCTATACGAG. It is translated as CASSPSRTGALYE. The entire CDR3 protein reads CASSPSRTGALYEQYF.

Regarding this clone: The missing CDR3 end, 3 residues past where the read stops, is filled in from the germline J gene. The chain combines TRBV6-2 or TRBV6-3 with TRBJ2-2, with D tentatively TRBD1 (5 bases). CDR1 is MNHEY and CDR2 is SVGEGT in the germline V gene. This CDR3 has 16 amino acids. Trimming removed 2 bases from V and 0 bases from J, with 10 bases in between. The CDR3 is CASSYHRTTNTGELFF. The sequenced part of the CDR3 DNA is TGTGCCAGCAGTTACCACAGGACCACGAACACCGGGGAG.

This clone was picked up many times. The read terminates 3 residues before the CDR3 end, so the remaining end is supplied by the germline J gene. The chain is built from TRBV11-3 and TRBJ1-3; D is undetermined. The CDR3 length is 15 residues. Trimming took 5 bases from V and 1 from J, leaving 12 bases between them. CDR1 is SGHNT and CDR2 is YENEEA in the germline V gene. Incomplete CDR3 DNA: TGTGCCAGCAGCCTCGTTGGCTCGTCTGGAAACACC. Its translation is CASSLVGSSGNT. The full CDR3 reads CASSLVGSSGNTIYF.

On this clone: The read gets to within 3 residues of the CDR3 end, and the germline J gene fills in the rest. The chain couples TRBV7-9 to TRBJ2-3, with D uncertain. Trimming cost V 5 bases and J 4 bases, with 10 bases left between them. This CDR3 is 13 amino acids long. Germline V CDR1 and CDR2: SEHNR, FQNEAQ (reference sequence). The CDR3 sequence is CASSPLPADTQYF. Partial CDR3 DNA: TGTGCCAGCAGCCCGCTTCCGGCAGATACG.

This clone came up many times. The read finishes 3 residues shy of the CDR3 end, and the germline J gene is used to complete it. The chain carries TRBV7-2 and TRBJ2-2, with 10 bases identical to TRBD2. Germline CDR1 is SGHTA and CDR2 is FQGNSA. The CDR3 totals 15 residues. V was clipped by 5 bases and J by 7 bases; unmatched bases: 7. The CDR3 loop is CASSQGLATIGELFF. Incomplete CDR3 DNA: TGTGCCAGCAGCCAGGGACTAGCGACAATCGGGGAG.

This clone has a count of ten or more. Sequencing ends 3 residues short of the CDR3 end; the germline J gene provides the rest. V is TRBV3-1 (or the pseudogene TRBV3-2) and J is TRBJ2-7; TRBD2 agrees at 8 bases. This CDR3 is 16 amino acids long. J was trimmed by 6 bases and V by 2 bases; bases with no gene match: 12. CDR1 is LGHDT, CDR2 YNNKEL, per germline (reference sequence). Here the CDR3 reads CASSQMNSGEWGEQYF. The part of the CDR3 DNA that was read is TGTGCCAGCAGCCAAATGAATAGCGGGGAATGGGGCGAG.

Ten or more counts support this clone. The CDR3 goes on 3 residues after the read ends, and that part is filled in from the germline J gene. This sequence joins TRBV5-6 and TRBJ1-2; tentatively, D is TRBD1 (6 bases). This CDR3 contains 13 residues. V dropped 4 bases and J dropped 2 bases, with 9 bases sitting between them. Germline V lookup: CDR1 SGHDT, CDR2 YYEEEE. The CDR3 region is CASSADRNYGYTF. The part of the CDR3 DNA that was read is TGTGCCAGCAGCGCGGACAGAAACTATGGC.

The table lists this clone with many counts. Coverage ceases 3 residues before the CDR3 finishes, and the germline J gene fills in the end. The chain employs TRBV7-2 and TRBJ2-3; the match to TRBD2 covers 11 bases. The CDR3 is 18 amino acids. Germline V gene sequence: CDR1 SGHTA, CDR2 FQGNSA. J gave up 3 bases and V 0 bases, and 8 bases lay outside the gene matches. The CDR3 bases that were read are TGTGCCAGCAGCTTAGCTTTCGCGCTAGCGGGAGGTACAGATACG. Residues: CASSLAFALAGGTDT. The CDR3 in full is CASSLAFALAGGTDTQYF.

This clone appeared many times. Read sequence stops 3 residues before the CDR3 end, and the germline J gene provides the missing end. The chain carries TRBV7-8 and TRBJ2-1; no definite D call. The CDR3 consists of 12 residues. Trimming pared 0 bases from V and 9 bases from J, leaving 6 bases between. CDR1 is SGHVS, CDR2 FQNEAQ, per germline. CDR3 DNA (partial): TGTGCCAGCAGCTTAGCCCACAGTGAG. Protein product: CASSLAHSE. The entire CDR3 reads CASSLAHSEQFF.

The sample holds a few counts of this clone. The DNA read from the CDR3 is TGCAGTGCTAGGTCGACTAGCGGGAGTTGGAATGAG. Protein sequence: CSARSTSGSWNE. The entire CDR3 sequence reads CSARSTSGSWNEQFF. The chain carries TRBV20-1 and TRBJ2-1, with 12 nucleotides matching TRBD2. Sequencing ends 3 residues short of the CDR3 end; the germline J gene provides the rest. After removal of 3 bases from V and 7 bases from J, the junction contained 7 bases not matched to a gene. Germline loops: CDR1 DFQATT, CDR2 SNEGSKA (reference sequence). This CDR3 is 15 amino acids long.

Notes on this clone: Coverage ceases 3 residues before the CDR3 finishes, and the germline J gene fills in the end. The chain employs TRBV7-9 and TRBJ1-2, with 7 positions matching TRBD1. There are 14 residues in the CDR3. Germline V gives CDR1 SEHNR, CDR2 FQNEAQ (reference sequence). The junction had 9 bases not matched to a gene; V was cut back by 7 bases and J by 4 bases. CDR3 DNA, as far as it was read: TGTGCCAGCACCTTTGAGACAGGGAGCTATGGC. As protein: CASTFETGSYG. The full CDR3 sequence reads CASTFETGSYGYTF.

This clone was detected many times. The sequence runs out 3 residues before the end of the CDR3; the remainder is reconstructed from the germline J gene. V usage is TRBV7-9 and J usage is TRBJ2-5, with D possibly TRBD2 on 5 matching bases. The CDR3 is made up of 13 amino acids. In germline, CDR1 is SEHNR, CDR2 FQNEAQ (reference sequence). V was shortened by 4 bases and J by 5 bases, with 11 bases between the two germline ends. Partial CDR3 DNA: TGTGCCAGCAGCTCGAGCGGTCTGGAGACC. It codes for CASSSSGLET. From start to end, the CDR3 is CASSSSGLETQYF.

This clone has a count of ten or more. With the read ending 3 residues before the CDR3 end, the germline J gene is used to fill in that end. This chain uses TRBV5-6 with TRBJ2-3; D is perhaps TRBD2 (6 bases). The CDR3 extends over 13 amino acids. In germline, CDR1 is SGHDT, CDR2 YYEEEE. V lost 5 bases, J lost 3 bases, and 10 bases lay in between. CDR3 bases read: TGTGCCAGCAGTGCCGGGACTACAGATACG. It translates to CASSAGTTDT. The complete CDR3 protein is CASSAGTTDTQYF.

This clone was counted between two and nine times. The CDR3 bases that were read are TGTGCCAGCAGCTTAATGGCTAGTGGCATCGACGAG. Encoded protein: CASSLMASGIDE. The full CDR3 protein is CASSLMASGIDEQYF. The J gene is TRBJ2-7, the V gene TRBV7-3; D not resolved. The read terminates 3 residues before the CDR3 end, so the remaining end is supplied by the germline J gene. With 1 base removed from V and 5 bases from J, the gap between germline ends came to 15 bases. The CDR3 loop spans 15 amino acids. CDR1 and CDR2 (germline): SGHTA, FQGTGA.

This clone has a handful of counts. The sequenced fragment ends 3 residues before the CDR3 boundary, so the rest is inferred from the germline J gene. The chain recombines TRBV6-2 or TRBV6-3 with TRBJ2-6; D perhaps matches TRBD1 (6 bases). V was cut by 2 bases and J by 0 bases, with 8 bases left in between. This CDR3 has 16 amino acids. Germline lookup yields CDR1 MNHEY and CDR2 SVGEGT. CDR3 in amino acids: CASSYVDSSGANVLTF. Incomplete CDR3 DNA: TGTGCCAGCAGTTACGTGGACAGCTCTGGGGCCAACGTC.

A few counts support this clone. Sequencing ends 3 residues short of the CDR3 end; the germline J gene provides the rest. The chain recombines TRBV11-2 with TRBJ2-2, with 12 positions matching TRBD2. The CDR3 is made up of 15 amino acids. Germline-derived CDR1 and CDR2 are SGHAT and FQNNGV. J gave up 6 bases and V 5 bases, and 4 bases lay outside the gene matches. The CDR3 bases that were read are TGTGCCAGCAGCGCCCGGACTAGCGGGGCCGGGGAG. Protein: CASSARTSGAGE. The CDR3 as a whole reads CASSARTSGAGELFF. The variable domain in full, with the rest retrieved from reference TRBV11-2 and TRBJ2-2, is EAGVAQSPRYKIIEKRQSVAFWCNPISGHATLYWYQQILGQGPKLLIQFQNNGVVDDSQLPKDRFSAERLKGVDSTLKIQPAKLEDSAVYLCASSARTSGAGELFFGEGSRLTVL.

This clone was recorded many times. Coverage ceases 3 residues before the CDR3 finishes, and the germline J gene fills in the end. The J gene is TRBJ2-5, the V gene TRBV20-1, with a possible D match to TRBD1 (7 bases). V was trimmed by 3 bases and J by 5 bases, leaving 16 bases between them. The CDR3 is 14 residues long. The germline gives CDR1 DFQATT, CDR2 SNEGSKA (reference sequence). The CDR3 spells CSARTGGGYETQYF. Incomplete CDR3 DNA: TGCAGTGCTAGGACAGGAGGGGGCTATGAGACC.

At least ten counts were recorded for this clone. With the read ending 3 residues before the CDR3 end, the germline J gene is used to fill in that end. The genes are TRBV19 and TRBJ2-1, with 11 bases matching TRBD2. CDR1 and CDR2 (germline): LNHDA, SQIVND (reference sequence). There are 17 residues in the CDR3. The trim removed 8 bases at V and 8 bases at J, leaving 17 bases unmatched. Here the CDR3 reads CASLPGGSGRAGDEQFF. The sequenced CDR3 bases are TGTGCCAGTCTTCCGGGGGGTAGCGGGAGGGCCGGAGATGAG.